This TCR beta chain was sequenced in a study of T cells after yellow fever vaccination. This CDR3 spans 16 amino acids. Between the trimmed V and J ends, which lost 2 bases and 3 bases, there was a span of 15 bases. The germline CDR1 and CDR2 sequences are SGHVS and FNYEAQ. This clonotype has ten or more counts. MiXCR, applied by TCRdb to the 5' RACE reads, yields one record per CDR3 protein. The table has 29,000 or so distinct CDR3 sequences, over 4.5% seen once. This chain uses TRBV7-6 with TRBJ2-3; D is unclear. This clonotype was sampled from a man aged 30 to 39 who received the YFV17D yellow fever vaccine. Specimen: CD8+ T cells sorted from PBMCs, collected 10 days after the yellow fever booster vaccination. The CDR3 sequence is CASSLLGRLETDTQYF. DNA of the CDR3: TGTGCCAGCAGCTTATTGGGCCGTCTGGAAACAGATACGCAGTATTTT.